The 27 T cell receptor beta chains below were found in one sample sequenced in a study of shared clonotypes between healthy human individuals. Sequencing was performed with immunoSEQ multiplex PCR; in TCRdb, only in-frame clones are kept and a portion is missing. The sample yields around 1,900,000 clones, just under 95% seen once. Terminally differentiated effector memory CD45RA+ cells were excluded by CCR7 positive selection of CD45RO-negative cells. The specimen was naive CD8+ T cells from PBMCs. The receptors come from a young man in good health. Some clones in this sample may be carry-over from other donors' samples.

The V gene is TRBV7-2, the J gene TRBJ1-2; 9 positions match TRBD1. The V gene's germline CDR1 is SGHTA and CDR2 FQGNSA. CDR3 length equals 14 residues. Trimming cost V 2 bases and J 7 bases; bases outside gene matches: 5. The CDR3 sequence: CASSLRGQGFGYTF. The DNA of the CDR3 is TGTGCCAGCAGCTTACGGGGACAGGGTTTTGGCTACACCTTC.

The J gene is TRBJ2-3, the V gene TRBV27; D is undetermined. The CDR3 sequence is 11 residues long. Germline CDR1 is MNHEY and CDR2 is SMNVEV (reference sequence). V lost 5 bases, J lost 9 bases, and 9 bases lay in between. CDR3 loop: CASSIPFTQYF. CDR3 sequence (DNA): TGTGCCAGCAGTATCCCTTTCACGCAGTATTTT.

This clone was counted a few times. The rearrangement joins TRBV6-5 to TRBJ2-7; 9 nucleotides align to TRBD1. The CDR3 is 15 residues long. Germline V gene lookup returns CDR1 MNHEY and CDR2 SVGAGI. J was trimmed by 5 bases and V by 5 bases; bases with no gene match: 10. CDR3 amino acids: CASSKDRGFGHEQYF. In DNA, the CDR3 is TGTGCCAGCAGTAAGGACAGGGGTTTCGGTCACGAGCAGTACTTC.

The genes are TRBV12-1 and TRBJ2-1; the table's D call TRBD2 went unverified against the DNA. TRBV12-1 counts as a pseudogene. The CDR3 totals 16 residues. In nucleotides, the CDR3 is TGTGCCAGCAGCTTTGCGCGAACGGGAGGGCCGGTTGAGCAGTTCTTC. It translates to CASSFARTGGPVEQFF.

The rearrangement links TRBV11-2 to TRBJ2-3, with 9 bases fitting TRBD2. J lost 0 bases, V lost 1 base, and 11 bases had no gene match. Germline V gene data show CDR1 as SGHAT and CDR2 as FQNNGV. The CDR3 has 19 residues. The CDR3 nucleotides read TGTGCCAGCAGCTTAGGGACCTGGGCTAGCGGGACTAGCACAGATACGCAGTATTTT. It specifies CASSLGTWASGTSTDTQYF.

This rearrangement joins TRBV4-3 to TRBJ2-1; D perhaps matches TRBD1 (5 bases). V was shortened by 0 bases and J by 3 bases, with 21 bases between the two germline ends. CDR3 length: 19 residues. Germline V gene sequence: CDR1 LGHNA, CDR2 YSLEER. CDR3 DNA sequence: TGCGCCAGCAGCCAAGATTTGCGGATAGCTTTTAGGGGCTACAATGAGCAGTTCTTC. It is translated as CASSQDLRIAFRGYNEQFF.

This chain links TRBV28 with TRBJ1-1, with unresolved D. The CDR3 is made up of 14 amino acids. Germline V gene sequence: CDR1 MDHEN, CDR2 SYDVKM. V was trimmed by 5 bases and J by 0 bases, leaving 10 bases between them. The CDR3 sequence: CASSEDTLNTEAFF. The CDR3 bases are TGTGCCAGCAGTGAGGATACGCTGAACACTGAAGCTTTCTTT.

This chain joins TRBV27 and TRBJ2-7; weak D call: TRBD2 (7 bases). This CDR3 comprises 15 residues. V lost 3 bases and J lost 0, with 12 bases in between. Germline lookup yields CDR1 MNHEY and CDR2 SMNVEV (reference sequence). CDR3 region: CASSFGGGLSYEQYF. In nucleotides, the CDR3 is TGTGCCAGCAGTTTCGGCGGGGGCCTCTCCTACGAGCAGTACTTC.

The rearrangement uses TRBV11-2 and TRBJ1-5; D is undetermined. CDR3 length equals 16 residues. Trimming cost V 5 bases and J 0 bases, with 14 bases left between them. CDR1 is SGHAT, CDR2 FQNNGV, per germline. CDR3 residues: CASSKGTAYSNQPQHF. The CDR3 nucleotides read TGTGCCAGCAGCAAGGGAACAGCTTATAGCAATCAGCCCCAGCATTTT.

The rearrangement joins TRBV7-8 to TRBJ2-3; D is possibly TRBD1 or TRBD2 (5 bases each). The CDR3 consists of 15 residues. The germline V and J ends were trimmed by 3 bases and 4 bases, with 14 bases remaining between them. CDR1 is SGHVS and CDR2 is FQNEAQ in the germline V gene. CDR3 in DNA: TGTGCCAGCAGCTTCGGGGCAGGGCGAGCAGATACGCAGTATTTT. This translates into CASSFGAGRADTQYF.

The V gene is TRBV14, the J gene TRBJ2-1; TRBD2 agrees at 7 bases. The CDR3 runs 14 residues. CDR1 is SGHDN, CDR2 FVKESK, per germline. Germline trimming cut 4 bases from V and 8 bases from J; bases unmatched to any gene: 8. DNA of the CDR3: TGTGCCAGCAGCCCCCGGGGGGAGACACATGAGCAGTTCTTC. Translated: CASSPRGETHEQFF.

The rearrangement links TRBV5-8 to TRBJ2-7, with 9 bases fitting TRBD1. The CDR3 consists of 14 residues. The germline V gene encodes CDR1 SGHTS and CDR2 YDEGEE. V shed 4 bases and J 5 bases; nucleotides not matched to a gene: 7. CDR3 DNA sequence: TGTGCCAGCAGCGGCCGGGACAGGGTCCACGAGCAGTACTTC. Translated, it gives CASSGRDRVHEQYF.

This clone was seen only once. V is TRBV7-9 and J is TRBJ2-1; TRBD2 aligns across 8 bases. Germline V gene lookup returns CDR1 SEHNR and CDR2 FQNEAQ (reference sequence). V lost 4 bases to trimming and J lost 4 bases; unmatched junction nucleotides: 15. The CDR3 sequence is 18 residues long. The DNA for the CDR3 is TGTGCCAGCAGCTCCCCCAAATTCGGCGGGAGGTCATACAATGAGCAGTTCTTC. It encodes CASSSPKFGGRSYNEQFF. Supplemented by reference TRBV7-9 and TRBJ2-1, the full variable domain reads DTGVSQNPRHKITKRGQNVTFRCDPISEHNRLYWYRQTLGQGPEFLTYFQNEAQLEKSRLLSDRFSAERPKGSFSTLEIQRTEQGDSAMYLCASSSPKFGGRSYNEQFFGPGTRLTVL.

The genes are TRBV7-9 and TRBJ2-7, with D hard to call. V gave up 4 bases and J gave up 6 bases, with 19 bases separating them. The germline CDR1 and CDR2 sequences are SEHNR and FQNEAQ (reference sequence). This CDR3 is 15 amino acids long. CDR3 protein: CASSSFFRAEREQYF. For the CDR3, the DNA is TGTGCCAGCAGCTCATTTTTTAGGGCGGAGCGCGAGCAGTACTTC.

This sequence joins TRBV7-9 and TRBJ2-1; D is uncertain. The germline CDR1 and CDR2 sequences are SEHNR and FQNEAQ (reference sequence). The CDR3 contains 13 residues. V dropped 6 bases and J dropped 8 bases, with 14 bases sitting between them. This chain's CDR3 is CASRKGLVYEQFF. As DNA, the CDR3 is TGTGCCAGCAGGAAGGGTCTAGTATATGAGCAGTTCTTC.

V is TRBV27 and J is TRBJ2-2; the D gene could be TRBD1 or TRBD2 (5 bases each). V lost 8 bases, J lost 4 bases, and 14 bases lay in between. This CDR3 is 14 amino acids long. CDR1 and CDR2 from the germline V gene are MNHEY and SMNVEV (reference sequence). CDR3 in amino acids: CASGWGSGTGELFF. The CDR3 DNA is TGTGCCAGCGGGTGGGGGAGCGGCACCGGGGAGCTGTTTTTT.

V is TRBV9 and J is TRBJ2-3; 8 bases fit TRBD2. Germline-derived CDR1 and CDR2 are SGDLS and YYNGEE. With 2 bases clipped from V and 4 bases from J, the junction kept 3 bases outside the gene matches. There are 14 residues in the CDR3. Here the CDR3 DNA reads TGTGCCAGCAGCGTCCTCGGGGGGGCAGATACGCAGTATTTT. Translating it yields CASSVLGGADTQYF.

The chain is built from TRBV13 and TRBJ1-2, with no clear D. The CDR3 covers 15 residues. The germline gives CDR1 PRHDT, CDR2 FYEKMQ (reference sequence). V gave up 3 bases and J gave up 5 bases, with 16 bases separating them. The CDR3 is CASSFGRGSWYGYTF. The DNA of the CDR3 is TGTGCCAGCAGCTTTGGGCGGGGAAGTTGGTATGGCTACACCTTC.

The V gene is TRBV7-9, the J gene TRBJ2-7; 8 bases line up with TRBD1. CDR1 is SEHNR, CDR2 FQNEAQ, per germline (reference sequence). This CDR3 has 13 residues. After removal of 5 bases from V and 6 bases from J, the junction contained 6 bases not matched to a gene. CDR3 DNA: TGTGCCAGCAGCGCGGACAGGGTATCCGAGCAGTACTTC. This sequence encodes CASSADRVSEQYF.

The gene calls are TRBV27 and TRBJ2-7; D tentatively reads TRBD1 or TRBD2 (5 bases each). The germline V gene encodes CDR1 MNHEY and CDR2 SMNVEV (reference sequence). The germline V and J ends were trimmed by 0 bases and 4 bases, with 19 bases remaining between them. CDR3 size: 17 residues. The CDR3 here is CASSLSARDGRIYEQYF. The CDR3 DNA follows: TGTGCCAGCAGTTTATCGGCCCGGGACGGGCGCATTTACGAGCAGTACTTC.

This clone was recorded only once. Here the CDR3 reads CASSSGLASSYNEQFF. CDR3 DNA: TGTGCCAGCAGCTCGGGACTAGCGAGCTCCTACAATGAGCAGTTCTTC. V and J are TRBV7-3 and TRBJ2-1; 10 nucleotides line up with TRBD2. The CDR3 has 16 amino acids. The germline V gene encodes CDR1 SGHTA and CDR2 FQGTGA. After removal of 4 bases from V and 0 bases from J, the junction contained 3 bases not matched to a gene.

The count of this clone is one. The rearrangement joins TRBV7-9 to TRBJ2-1; 14 bases match TRBD2. V shed 5 bases and J 10 bases; nucleotides not matched to a gene: 10. This CDR3 region has 16 residues. Germline CDR1 SEHNR, CDR2 FQNEAQ (reference sequence). CDR3 region: CASSTRPGLAGVEQFF. CDR3 bases: TGTGCCAGCAGCACCCGTCCGGGACTAGCGGGAGTGGAGCAGTTCTTC.

The chain recombines TRBV5-1 with TRBJ1-3; perhaps TRBD1 as D (6 bases). CDR1 and CDR2 from the germline V gene are SGHRS and YFSETQ. The V end lost 0 bases, the J end lost 4 bases, and 11 bases lay between the germline ends. This CDR3 spans 15 amino acids. As DNA, the CDR3 is TGCGCCAGCAGCTTGGACAGGGTAGAAGGAAACACCATATATTTT. Translating gives CASSLDRVEGNTIYF.

This chain joins TRBV7-9 and TRBJ1-2; no reliable D call. Trimming shortened V by 2 bases and J by 1 base, and 8 bases separated the two germline ends. Germline CDR1 reads SEHNR; CDR2 reads FQNEAQ (reference sequence). This CDR3 has 14 amino acids. CDR3 DNA: TGTGCCAGCAGCTTATTCCAGGATAACTATGGCTACACCTTC. Translated, it gives CASSLFQDNYGYTF.

V is TRBV4-1 and J is TRBJ2-2, with a tentative D call TRBD2 (6 bases). There are 14 residues in the CDR3. CDR1 is MGHRA, CDR2 YSYEKL, per germline. Trimming took 2 bases from V and 4 from J, leaving 8 bases between them. DNA for the CDR3: TGCGCCAGCAGCCAACGGGACTTCACCGGGGAGCTGTTTTTT. The encoded protein is CASSQRDFTGELFF.

The chain is built from TRBV2 and TRBJ2-7; 9 nucleotides align to TRBD2. This CDR3 has 16 residues. V lost 8 bases to trimming and J lost 0 bases; unmatched junction nucleotides: 11. Germline V gene data show CDR1 as SNHLY and CDR2 as FYNNEI. The CDR3 sequence: CASSSMREGSSYEQYF. The CDR3 coding sequence is TGTGCCAGCTCATCGATGCGGGAGGGGAGCTCCTACGAGCAGTACTTC.

V usage is TRBV7-9 and J usage is TRBJ2-7; 8 nucleotides match TRBD1. Germline V gene sequence: CDR1 SEHNR, CDR2 FQNEAQ (reference sequence). Trimming removed 5 bases from V and 6 bases from J; junction bases left unmatched: 9. The CDR3 extends over 14 amino acids. CDR3 protein: CASSPRTGPVEQYF. CDR3 in DNA: TGTGCCAGCAGCCCAAGGACAGGGCCTGTCGAGCAGTACTTC.